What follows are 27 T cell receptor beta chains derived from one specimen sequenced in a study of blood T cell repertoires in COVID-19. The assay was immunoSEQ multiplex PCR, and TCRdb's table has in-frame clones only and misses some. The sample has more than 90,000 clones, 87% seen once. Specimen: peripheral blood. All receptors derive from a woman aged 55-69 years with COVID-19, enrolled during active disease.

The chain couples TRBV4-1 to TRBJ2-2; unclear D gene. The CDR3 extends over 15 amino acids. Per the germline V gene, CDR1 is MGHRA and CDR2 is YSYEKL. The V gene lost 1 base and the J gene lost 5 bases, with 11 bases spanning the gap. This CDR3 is CASSQAPLVTGELFF. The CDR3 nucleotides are TGCGCCAGCAGCCAAGCTCCCCTTGTAACCGGGGAGCTGTTTTTT.

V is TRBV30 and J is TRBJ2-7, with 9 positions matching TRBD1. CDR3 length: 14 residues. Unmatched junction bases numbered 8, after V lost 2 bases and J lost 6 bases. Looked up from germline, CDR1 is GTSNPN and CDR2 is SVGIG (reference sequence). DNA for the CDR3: TGTGCCTGGAGTCCCAGGACAGGGGCCACCGAGCAGTACTTC. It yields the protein CAWSPRTGATEQYF.

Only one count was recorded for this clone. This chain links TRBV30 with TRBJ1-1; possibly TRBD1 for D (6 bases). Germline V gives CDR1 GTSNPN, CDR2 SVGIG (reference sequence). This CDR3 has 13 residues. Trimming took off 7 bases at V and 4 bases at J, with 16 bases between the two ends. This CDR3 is CASRTALGTEAFF. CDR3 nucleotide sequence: TGTGCCTCGAGGACAGCTCTCGGCACTGAAGCTTTCTTT.

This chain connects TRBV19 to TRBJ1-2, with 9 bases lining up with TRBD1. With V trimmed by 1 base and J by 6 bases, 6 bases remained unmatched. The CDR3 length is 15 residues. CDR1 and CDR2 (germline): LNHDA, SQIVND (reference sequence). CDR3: CASSIGAGTGHGYTF. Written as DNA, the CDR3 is TGTGCCAGTAGTATAGGGGCCGGGACAGGGCATGGCTACACCTTC.

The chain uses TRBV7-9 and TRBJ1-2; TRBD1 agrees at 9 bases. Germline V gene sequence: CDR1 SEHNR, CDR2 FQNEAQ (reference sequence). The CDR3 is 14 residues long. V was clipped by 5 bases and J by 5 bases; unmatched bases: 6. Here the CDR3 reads CASSRDRDWYGYTF. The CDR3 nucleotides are TGTGCCAGCAGCAGGGACAGGGATTGGTATGGCTACACCTTC.

In DNA, the CDR3 is TGTGCCAGCAGTCCATTGGGACAGGACGGGTTAGGGTCACCCCTCCACTTT. Residues: CASSPLGQDGLGSPLHF. This chain uses TRBV6-6 with TRBJ1-6; 8 bases match TRBD1. The CDR3 spans 17 residues. V trimming: 5 bases; J trimming: 10 bases; junction bases outside the gene matches: 16. In germline, CDR1 is MNHNY, CDR2 SVGAGI (reference sequence).

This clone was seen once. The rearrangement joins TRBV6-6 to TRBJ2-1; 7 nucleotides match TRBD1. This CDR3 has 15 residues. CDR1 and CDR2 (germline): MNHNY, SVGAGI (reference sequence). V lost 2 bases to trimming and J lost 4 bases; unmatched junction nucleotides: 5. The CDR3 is CASSYGQASYNEQFF. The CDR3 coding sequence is TGTGCCAGCAGTTACGGACAGGCGTCATACAATGAGCAGTTCTTC.

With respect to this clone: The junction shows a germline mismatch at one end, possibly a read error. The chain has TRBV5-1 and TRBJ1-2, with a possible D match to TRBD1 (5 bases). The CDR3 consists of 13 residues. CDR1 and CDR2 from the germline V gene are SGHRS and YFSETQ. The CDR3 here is CANSLQGNYGYTF. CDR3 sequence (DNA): TGCGCCAACAGCTTGCAGGGCAACTATGGCTACACCTTC.

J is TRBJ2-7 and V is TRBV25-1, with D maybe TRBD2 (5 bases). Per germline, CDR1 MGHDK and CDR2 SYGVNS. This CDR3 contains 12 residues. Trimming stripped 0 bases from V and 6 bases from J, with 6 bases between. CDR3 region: CASSEYGGEQYF. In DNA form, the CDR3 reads TGTGCCAGCAGTGAATATGGAGGCGAGCAGTACTTC.

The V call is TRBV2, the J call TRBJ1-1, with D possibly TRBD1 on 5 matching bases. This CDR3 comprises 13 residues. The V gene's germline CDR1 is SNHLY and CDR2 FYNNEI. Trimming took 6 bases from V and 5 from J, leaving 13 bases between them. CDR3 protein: CASRGGEWTEAFF. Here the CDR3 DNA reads TGTGCCAGCAGGGGAGGGGAGTGGACTGAAGCTTTCTTT.

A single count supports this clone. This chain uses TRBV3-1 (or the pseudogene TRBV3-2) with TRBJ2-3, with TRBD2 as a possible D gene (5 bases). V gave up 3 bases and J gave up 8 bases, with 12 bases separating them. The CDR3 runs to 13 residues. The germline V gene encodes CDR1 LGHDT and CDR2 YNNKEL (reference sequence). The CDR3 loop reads CASSQAGLGTQYF. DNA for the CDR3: TGTGCCAGCAGCCAGGCAGGACTCGGTACGCAGTATTTT.

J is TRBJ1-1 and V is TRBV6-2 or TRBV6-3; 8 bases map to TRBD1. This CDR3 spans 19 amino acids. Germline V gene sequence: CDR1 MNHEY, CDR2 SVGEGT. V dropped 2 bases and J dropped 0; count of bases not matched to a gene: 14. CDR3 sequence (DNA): TGTGCCAGCAGTTACCCATCCAGGGGGCAGGGGCGCATGAACACTGAAGCTTTCTTT. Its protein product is CASSYPSRGQGRMNTEAFF.

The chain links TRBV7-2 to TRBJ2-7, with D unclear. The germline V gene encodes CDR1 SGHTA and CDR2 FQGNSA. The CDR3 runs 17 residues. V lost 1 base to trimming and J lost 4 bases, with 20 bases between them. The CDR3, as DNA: TGTGCCAGCAGCTTAGGGCTCCCGTCCTTGCCCGGGTACGAGCAGTACTTC. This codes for CASSLGLPSLPGYEQYF.

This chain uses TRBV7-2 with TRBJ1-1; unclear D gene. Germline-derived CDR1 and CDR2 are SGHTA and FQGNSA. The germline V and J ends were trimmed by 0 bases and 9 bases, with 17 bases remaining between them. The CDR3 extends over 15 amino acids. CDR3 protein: CASSLAGVGSGKAFF. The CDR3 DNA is TGTGCCAGCAGCTTAGCTGGTGTGGGGTCCGGGAAAGCTTTCTTT. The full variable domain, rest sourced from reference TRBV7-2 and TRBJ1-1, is GAGVSQSPSNKVTEKGKDVELRCDPISGHTALYWYRQSLGQGLEFLIYFQGNSAPDKSGLPSDRFSAERTGGSVSTLTIQRTQQEDSAVYLCASSLAGVGSGKAFFGQGTRLTVV.

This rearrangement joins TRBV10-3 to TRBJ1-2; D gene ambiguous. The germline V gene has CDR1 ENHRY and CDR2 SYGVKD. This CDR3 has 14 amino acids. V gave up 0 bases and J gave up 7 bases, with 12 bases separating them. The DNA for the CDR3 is TGTGCCATCAGTGAGTCGATCTTCAGAATTGGCTACACCTTC. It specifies CAISESIFRIGYTF.

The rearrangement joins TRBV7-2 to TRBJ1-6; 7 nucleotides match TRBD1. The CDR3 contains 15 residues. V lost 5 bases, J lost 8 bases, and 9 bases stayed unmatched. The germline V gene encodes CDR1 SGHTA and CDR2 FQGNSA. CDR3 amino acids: CASSPRTGLDSPLHF. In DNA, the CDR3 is TGTGCCAGCAGCCCCCGGACAGGCCTTGATTCACCCCTCCACTTT.

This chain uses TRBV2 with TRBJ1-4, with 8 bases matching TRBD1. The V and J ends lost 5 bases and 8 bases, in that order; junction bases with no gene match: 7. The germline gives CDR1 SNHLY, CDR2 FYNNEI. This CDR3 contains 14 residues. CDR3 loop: CASSLGQAGEKLFF. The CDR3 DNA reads TGTGCCAGCAGTTTGGGACAGGCAGGGGAAAAACTGTTTTTT.

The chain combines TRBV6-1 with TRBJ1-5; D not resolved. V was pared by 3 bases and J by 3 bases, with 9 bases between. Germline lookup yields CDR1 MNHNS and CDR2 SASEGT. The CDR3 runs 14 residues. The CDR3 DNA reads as TGTGCCAGCAGTGACCAGGCCTACAATCAGCCCCAGCATTTT. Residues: CASSDQAYNQPQHF.

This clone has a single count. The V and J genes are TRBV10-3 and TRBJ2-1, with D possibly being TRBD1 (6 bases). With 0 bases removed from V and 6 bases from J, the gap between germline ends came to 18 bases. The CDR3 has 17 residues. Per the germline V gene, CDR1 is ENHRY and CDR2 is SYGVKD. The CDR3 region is CAISESTLRGKGNEQFF. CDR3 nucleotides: TGTGCCATCAGTGAGTCGACTCTTAGGGGGAAGGGCAATGAGCAGTTCTTC.

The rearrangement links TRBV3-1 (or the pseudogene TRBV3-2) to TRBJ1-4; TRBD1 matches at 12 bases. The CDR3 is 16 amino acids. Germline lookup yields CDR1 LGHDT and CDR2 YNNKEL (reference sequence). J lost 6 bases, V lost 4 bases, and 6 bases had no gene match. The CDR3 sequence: CASSLGTGGIDEKLFF. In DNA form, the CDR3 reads TGTGCCAGCAGCCTGGGGACAGGGGGCATCGATGAAAAACTGTTTTTT.

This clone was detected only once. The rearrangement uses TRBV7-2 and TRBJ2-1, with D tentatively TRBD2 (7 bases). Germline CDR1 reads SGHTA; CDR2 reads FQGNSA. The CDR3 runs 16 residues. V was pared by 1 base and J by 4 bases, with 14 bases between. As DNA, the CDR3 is TGTGCCAGCAGCTTAGGGGGAGGGGGGAAATACAATGAGCAGTTCTTC. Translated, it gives CASSLGGGGKYNEQFF.

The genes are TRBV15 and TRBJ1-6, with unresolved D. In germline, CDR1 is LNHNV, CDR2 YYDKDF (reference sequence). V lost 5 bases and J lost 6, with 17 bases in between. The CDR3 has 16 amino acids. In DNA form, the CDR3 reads TGTGCCACCAGCGGCCGCCCTATGGGCAGTAATTCACCCCTCCACTTT. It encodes CATSGRPMGSNSPLHF.

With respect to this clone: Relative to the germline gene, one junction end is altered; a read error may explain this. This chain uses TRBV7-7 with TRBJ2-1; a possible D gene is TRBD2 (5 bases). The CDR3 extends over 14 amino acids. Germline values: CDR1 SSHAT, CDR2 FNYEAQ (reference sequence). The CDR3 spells CASSPAVGMGEQFF. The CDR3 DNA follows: TGTGCTAGCAGCCCAGCGGTAGGGATGGGTGAGCAGTTCTTC.

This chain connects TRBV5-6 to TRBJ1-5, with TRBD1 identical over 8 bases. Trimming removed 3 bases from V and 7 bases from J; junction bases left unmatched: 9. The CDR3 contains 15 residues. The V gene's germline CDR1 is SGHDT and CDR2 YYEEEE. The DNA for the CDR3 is TGTGCCAGCAGCTACCAAGGGACAGGAGTACAGCCCCAGCATTTT. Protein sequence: CASSYQGTGVQPQHF.

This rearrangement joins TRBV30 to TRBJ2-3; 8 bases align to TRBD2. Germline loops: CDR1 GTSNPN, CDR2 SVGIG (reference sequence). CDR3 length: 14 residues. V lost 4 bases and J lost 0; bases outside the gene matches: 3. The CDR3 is CAWTLAVSTDTQYF. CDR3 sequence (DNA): TGTGCCTGGACACTAGCGGTCAGCACAGATACGCAGTATTTT.

CDR3 amino acids: CASSAGTDTQYF. The CDR3 DNA reads as TGTGCCAGCAGTGCCGGGACAGATACGCAGTATTTT. The chain links TRBV7-8 to TRBJ2-3; D call uncertain. Trimming left V 6 bases short and J 3 bases short, with 7 bases between. The CDR3 runs to 12 residues. Germline CDR1 is SGHVS and CDR2 is FQNEAQ.

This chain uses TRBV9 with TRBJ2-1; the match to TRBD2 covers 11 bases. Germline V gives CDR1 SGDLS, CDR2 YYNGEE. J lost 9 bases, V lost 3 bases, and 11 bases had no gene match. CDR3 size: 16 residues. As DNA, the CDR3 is TGTGCCAGCAGCGCTAGCGGGGGGTATTCAGTCGTTGAGCAGTTCTTC. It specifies CASSASGGYSVVEQFF. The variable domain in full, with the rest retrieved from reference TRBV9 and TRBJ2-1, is DSGVTQTPKHLITATGQRVTLRCSPRSGDLSVYWYQQSLDQGLQFLIQYYNGEERAKGNILERFSAQQFPDLHSELNLSSLELGDSALYFCASSASGGYSVVEQFFGPGTRLTVL.